This note documents a single T cell receptor beta chain sequence. The data derive from a study of monozygotic twins with inflammatory bowel disease. TCRdb reprocessed the 5' RACE reads; each CDR3 protein has one entry and no DNA is given. The listing records a few hundred thousand distinct CDR3 sequences. This CDR3 spans 15 amino acids. Germline V CDR1 and CDR2: SGHRS, YFSETQ. The chain is built from TRBV5-1 and TRBJ2-3; TCRdb's D call, TRBD2, is unchecked because there is no DNA. Input material: blood. This TCR was recovered from a human donor with ulcerative colitis or Crohn's disease, or a healthy co-twin of an affected twin (not recorded which). CDR3 loop: CASSFDAGRRDTQYF.